What follows is one TCR beta chain and its context. The antigen remains unidentified. This sample stems from a study of cytomegalovirus exposure and HLA in healthy donors. Study overall: Genetic ancestry analysis placed over 65% of the approximately 400 donors that were genotyped in the Caucasian-associated cluster. Findings and limits, study-wide: Under in vitro conditions, three CMV-associated chains were confirmed as specific for CMV antigens. Reportedly, HLA-A and HLA-B alleles of most subjects were accurately predicted from TCR beta. Within a later analysis, the majority of CMV-associated TCR beta chains appeared HLA-restricted.

The germline gives CDR1 SQVTM, CDR2 ANQGSEA. This CDR3 contains 10 residues. V shed 7 bases and J shed 7 bases, with 8 bases lying between them. PCR amplification relied on 60 Vbeta primers (plus 13 Jbeta primers). The table came from immunoSEQ multiplex PCR; TCRdb's copy has only in-frame clones and leaves some out. The repertoire holds under 200,000 clones, approximately 78% seen once, with roughly 0.99% in the top ten. The sequence derives from a girl aged 2 to 10 in good health and CMV-seropositive. This chain uses TRBV29-1 with TRBJ2-1, with D possibly TRBD1 on 5 matching bases. The material sequenced was PBMCs. CDR3 bases: TGCAGCGCCCCAGGGAATGAGCAGTTCTTC. Its protein is CSAPGNEQFF.